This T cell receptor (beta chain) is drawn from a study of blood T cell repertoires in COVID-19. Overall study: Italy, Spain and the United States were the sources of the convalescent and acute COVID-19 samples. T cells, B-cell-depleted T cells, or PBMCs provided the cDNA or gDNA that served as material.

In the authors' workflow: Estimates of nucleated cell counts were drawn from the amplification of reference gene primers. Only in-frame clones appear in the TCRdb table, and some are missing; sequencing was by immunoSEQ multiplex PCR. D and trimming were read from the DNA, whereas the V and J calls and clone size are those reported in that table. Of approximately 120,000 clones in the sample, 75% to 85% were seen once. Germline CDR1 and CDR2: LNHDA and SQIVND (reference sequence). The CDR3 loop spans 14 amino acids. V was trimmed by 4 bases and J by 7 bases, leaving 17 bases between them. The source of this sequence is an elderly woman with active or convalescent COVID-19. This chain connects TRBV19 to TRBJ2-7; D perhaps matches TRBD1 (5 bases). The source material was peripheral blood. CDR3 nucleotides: TGTGCCAGTAGTACCAACTTCAGGGTGCGGGAGCAGTACTTC. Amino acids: CASSTNFRVREQYF.